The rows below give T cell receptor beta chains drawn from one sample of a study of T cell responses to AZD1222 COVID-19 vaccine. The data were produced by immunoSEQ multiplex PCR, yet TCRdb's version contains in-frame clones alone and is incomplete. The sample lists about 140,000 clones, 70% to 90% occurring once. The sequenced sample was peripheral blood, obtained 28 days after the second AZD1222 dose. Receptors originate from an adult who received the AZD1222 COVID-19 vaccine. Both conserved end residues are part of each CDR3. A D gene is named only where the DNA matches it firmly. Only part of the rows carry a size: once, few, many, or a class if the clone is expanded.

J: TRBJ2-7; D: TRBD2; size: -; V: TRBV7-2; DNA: TGTGCCAGCAGCTTAGGTAGCGGGGGAATATACGAGCAGTACTTC; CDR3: CASSLGSGGIYEQYF
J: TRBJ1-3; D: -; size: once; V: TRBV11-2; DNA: TGTGCCAGCAGCTTCCAGGCGAGCTCTGGAAACACCATATATTTT; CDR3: CASSFQASSGNTIYF
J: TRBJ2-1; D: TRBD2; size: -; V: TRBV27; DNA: TGTGCCAGCAGTTTATCTGCGGGAGTGGGGGGTGAGCAGTTCTTC; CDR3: CASSLSAGVGGEQFF
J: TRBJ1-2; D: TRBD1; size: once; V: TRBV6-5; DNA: TGTGCCAGCAGACCGGGACAGTTTGGCTACACCTTC; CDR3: CASRPGQFGYTF
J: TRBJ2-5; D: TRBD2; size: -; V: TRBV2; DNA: TGTGCCAGCAGTGAAGCGCTGACTAGCGGGAGGAGTTGGGTGACCCAGTACTTC; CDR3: CASSEALTSGRSWVTQYF
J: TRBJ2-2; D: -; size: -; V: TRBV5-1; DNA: TGCGCCAGCAGCTTTACTAGCCCGGGCACCGGGGAGCTGTTTTTT; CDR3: CASSFTSPGTGELFF
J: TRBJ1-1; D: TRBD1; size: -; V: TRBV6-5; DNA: TGTGCCAGCAGTTACTCGAAAGGACAGGATTCCGCTTTCTTT; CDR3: CASSYSKGQDSAFF
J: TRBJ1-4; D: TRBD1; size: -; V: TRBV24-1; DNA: TGTGCCACCAGTGACCCCGGGACAGGAACCAATGAAAAACTGTTTTTT; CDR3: CATSDPGTGTNEKLFF
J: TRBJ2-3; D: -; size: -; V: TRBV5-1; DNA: TGCGCCAGCAGCTTGGGAGATTGGGGCTCCACAGATACGCAGTATTTT; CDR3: CASSLGDWGSTDTQYF
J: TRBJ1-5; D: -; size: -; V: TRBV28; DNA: TGTGCCAGCCATTCTGAGAGTCAGCCCCAGCATTTT; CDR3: CASHSESQPQHF
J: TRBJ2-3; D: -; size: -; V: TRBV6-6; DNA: TGTGCCAGCAGTTACCCGAACACAGATACGCAGTATTTT; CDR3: CASSYPNTDTQYF
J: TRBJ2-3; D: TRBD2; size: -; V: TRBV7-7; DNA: TGTGCTAGCAGCTCCGCCAAGCGGGGGGAAGATACGCAGTATTTT; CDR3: CASSSAKRGEDTQYF
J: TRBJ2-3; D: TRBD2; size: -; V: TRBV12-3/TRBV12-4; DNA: TGTGCCAGCAGAACCCCGGGAGGGGATACGCAGTATTTT; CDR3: CASRTPGGDTQYF
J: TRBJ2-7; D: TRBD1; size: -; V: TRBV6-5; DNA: TGTGCCAGCAGTTCCCGACAGGGGCAGTACGAGCAGTACTTC; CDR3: CASSSRQGQYEQYF